These 15 T cell receptor beta chains were sequenced from one sample in a study of blood T cell repertoires in COVID-19. Sequenced by immunoSEQ multiplex PCR; TCRdb stores in-frame clones only, minus some. The sample has 100,000 to 150,000 clones; around nine tenths are singletons. Specimen: peripheral blood. Receptors originate from a man in his 60s with COVID-19, enrolled during active disease.

CDR3 sequence reads: CASSFGTGRGNQPQHF. CDR3 bases: TGTGCCAGCAGCTTCGGGACAGGGAGGGGCAATCAGCCCCAGCATTTT. V gene TRBV7-2 combines with J gene TRBJ1-5, with 9 bases that match TRBD1. V trimming: 3 bases; J trimming: 2 bases; junction bases outside the gene matches: 5. This CDR3 contains 16 residues. Germline-derived CDR1 and CDR2 are SGHTA and FQGNSA.

Only a few counts were recorded for this clone. The chain joins TRBV30 to TRBJ1-1; 7 nucleotides agree with TRBD1. The germline CDR1 and CDR2 sequences are GTSNPN and SVGIG (reference sequence). The CDR3 has 12 residues. J lost 4 bases, V lost 3 bases, and 2 bases had no gene match. The CDR3 DNA sequence: TGTGCCTGGAGCCCAGGGGGCACTGAAGCTTTCTTT. It yields the protein CAWSPGGTEAFF.

The rearrangement joins TRBV29-1 to TRBJ2-7; maybe TRBD1 (5 bases). The CDR3 runs 14 residues. CDR1 and CDR2 from the germline V gene are SQVTM and ANQGSEA. Trimming removed 2 bases at V and 5 bases at J, with 16 bases between. DNA for the CDR3: TGCAGCGTTGAATCGAACCTAAGGGGCAACGAGCAGTACTTC. Translation: CSVESNLRGNEQYF.

In regard to this clone: Distinct nucleotide sequences in the sample also encode this CDR3. The chain recombines TRBV30 with TRBJ1-1; no reliable D call. The CDR3 consists of 13 residues. Germline CDR1 is GTSNPN and CDR2 is SVGIG (reference sequence). Between the trimmed V and J ends, which lost 4 bases and 1 base, there was a span of 10 bases. Here the CDR3 reads CAWIVQTNTEAFF. Written as DNA, the CDR3 is TGTGCCTGGATTGTACAGACGAACACTGAAGCTTTCTTT.

The chain recombines TRBV7-8 with TRBJ1-5; D is unclear. The germline CDR1 and CDR2 sequences are SGHVS and FQNEAQ. The CDR3 spans 14 residues. V lost 2 bases to trimming and J lost 9 bases, with 14 bases between them. CDR3: CASSLRDWSVPQHF. CDR3 bases: TGTGCCAGCAGCTTAAGAGACTGGTCTGTGCCCCAGCATTTT.

This chain uses TRBV6-5 with TRBJ1-1; 7 nucleotides align to TRBD1. Germline trimming cut 6 bases from V and 1 base from J; bases unmatched to any gene: 5. The CDR3 is made up of 14 amino acids. Germline CDR1 and CDR2: MNHEY and SVGAGI. DNA of the CDR3: TGTGCCAGCAGACAGGGGAGCGCGAACACTGAAGCTTTCTTT. Protein sequence: CASRQGSANTEAFF.

This rearrangement joins TRBV3-1 (or the pseudogene TRBV3-2) to TRBJ2-7; D perhaps matches TRBD1 (5 bases). Germline V CDR1 and CDR2: LGHDT, YNNKEL (reference sequence). With 0 bases removed from V and 6 bases from J, the gap between germline ends came to 12 bases. The CDR3 sequence is 14 residues long. The CDR3 protein is CASSQEDRVSEQYF. DNA of the CDR3: TGTGCCAGCAGCCAAGAAGACAGAGTCAGCGAGCAGTACTTC.

This clone has more than one count but fewer than ten. The chain joins TRBV7-2 to TRBJ2-5; D is possibly TRBD1 (5 bases). The CDR3 consists of 14 residues. The germline V gene encodes CDR1 SGHTA and CDR2 FQGNSA. V lost 5 bases and J 2 bases, leaving 12 bases between the germline ends. CDR3 residues: CASSGGAVQETQYF. CDR3 DNA: TGTGCCAGCAGCGGTGGGGCAGTACAAGAGACCCAGTACTTC.

This clone was recorded a few times. The sample carries other DNA sequences with the same CDR3. The chain carries TRBV6-1 and TRBJ1-2; TRBD1 matches at 7 bases. CDR1 and CDR2 from the germline V gene are MNHNS and SASEGT. The CDR3 sequence is 15 residues long. The trim removed 2 bases at V and 8 bases at J, leaving 11 bases unmatched. The CDR3 DNA follows: TGTGCCAGCAGTGAAAGGGAAAGACAGGGCCCCGGCTACACCTTC. This encodes CASSERERQGPGYTF.

The chain combines TRBV6-5 with TRBJ1-5, with 7 positions matching TRBD1. This CDR3 is built from 14 residues. Losses at the gene ends were 5 bases for V and 2 bases for J; bases not matched to a gene: 3. Germline V gene lookup returns CDR1 MNHEY and CDR2 SVGAGI. The CDR3 sequence is CASSPDRGNQPQHF. CDR3 nucleotides: TGTGCCAGCAGTCCCGACAGGGGCAATCAGCCCCAGCATTTT.

V is TRBV6-2 or TRBV6-3 and J is TRBJ2-7; TRBD2 aligns across 7 bases. The CDR3 runs 14 residues. V lost 6 bases and J lost 6; bases outside the gene matches: 11. The germline CDR1 and CDR2 sequences are MNHEY and SVGEGT. CDR3 in amino acids: CASSPGTILREQYF. The CDR3 DNA follows: TGTGCCAGCAGCCCAGGGACTATCTTGCGCGAGCAGTACTTC.

The gene calls are TRBV7-3 and TRBJ1-2; maybe TRBD1 (5 bases). CDR1 is SGHTA, CDR2 FQGTGA, per germline. This CDR3 contains 14 residues. V lost 4 bases and J lost 7, with 16 bases in between. CDR3 amino acids: CASSSHVGQGGYTF. CDR3 sequence (DNA): TGTGCCAGCAGCTCACACGTGGGGCAGGGTGGCTACACCTTC.

The chain carries TRBV3-1 (or the pseudogene TRBV3-2) and TRBJ2-7; TRBD2 aligns across 8 bases. This CDR3 spans 16 amino acids. Losses at the gene ends were 4 bases for V and 3 bases for J; bases not matched to a gene: 11. Germline values: CDR1 LGHDT, CDR2 YNNKEL (reference sequence). CDR3 amino acids: CASSPTHSGGDYEQYF. CDR3 bases: TGTGCCAGCAGCCCAACCCACTCCGGGGGGGACTACGAGCAGTACTTC.

The rearrangement links TRBV2 to TRBJ2-3; D remains unclear. There are 13 residues in the CDR3. The V gene lost 5 bases and the J gene lost 3 bases, with 9 bases spanning the gap. Germline V CDR1 and CDR2: SNHLY, FYNNEI. This CDR3 is CASSRSGTDTQYF. The CDR3 DNA sequence: TGTGCCAGCAGTCGGAGTGGAACAGATACGCAGTATTTT. Combining the CDR3 with reference TRBV2 and TRBJ2-3 gives the whole variable domain EPEVTQTPSHQVTQMGQEVILRCVPISNHLYFYWYRQILGQKVEFLVSFYNNEISEKSEIFDDQFSVERPDGSNFTLKIRSTKLEDSAMYFCASSRSGTDTQYFGPGTRLTVL.

The chain combines TRBV5-1 with TRBJ2-7; 9 nucleotides match TRBD1. CDR1 is SGHRS, CDR2 YFSETQ, per germline. Trimming took 4 bases from V and 7 from J; bases not matched to a gene: 6. This CDR3 has 13 residues. The DNA of the CDR3 is TGCGCCAGCAGCCCCTTACAGGGGGCAGAGCAGTACTTC. This encodes CASSPLQGAEQYF.